The 17 T cell receptor beta chains reported below all come from one sample, sequenced in a study of tumor-infiltrating lymphocytes in glioblastoma multiforme. TCR beta libraries were built from RNA through three nested multiplex PCR rounds using modified ARM-PCR. Each CDR3 protein gets one entry after TCRdb re-called the multiplex PCR reads with MiXCR. Among about 12,000 distinct CDR3 sequences listed, roughly 70% were seen once. Material for sequencing was brain tumor tissue. The receptors derive from a male donor with glioblastoma.

By frequency in the sample, this clonotype is medium-sized (0.01 to 0.1%). The chain carries TRBV6-1 and TRBJ2-7; D unclear. The CDR3 sequence is 12 residues long. V lost 7 bases to trimming and J lost 2 bases, with 9 bases between them. Germline V gives CDR1 MNHNS, CDR2 SASEGT. The CDR3 DNA reads TGTGCCAGCAAACAAATAACCTACGAGCAGTACTTC. This translates into CASKQITYEQYF.

V usage is TRBV5-6 and J usage is TRBJ2-7; 8 nucleotides line up with TRBD1. V shed 3 bases and J 2 bases; nucleotides not matched to a gene: 10. CDR3 length: 16 residues. CDR1 is SGHDT, CDR2 YYEEEE, per germline. The CDR3 DNA reads as TGTGCCAGCAGCTCTTATGGACAGGGCGCTCCCTACGAGCAGTACTTC. This encodes CASSSYGQGAPYEQYF.

The genes are TRBV11-2 and TRBJ2-3; 7 nucleotides align to TRBD1. The CDR3 is 16 amino acids. Germline CDR1 and CDR2: SGHAT and FQNNGV. V was pared by 5 bases and J by 7 bases, with 15 bases of the junction left unmatched. The DNA for the CDR3 is TGTGCCAGCAGCCCCCTGACGGGACAGTTCTACTATACGCAGTATTTT. Translation gives CASSPLTGQFYYTQYF.

V and J are TRBV12-3 or TRBV12-4 and TRBJ1-5; D possibly corresponds to TRBD1 (6 bases). V was trimmed by 4 bases and J by 5 bases, leaving 15 bases between them. The CDR3 runs 15 residues. The CDR3 loop is CASSYRDGPYQPQHF. The CDR3, as DNA: TGTGCCAGCAGTTACAGGGATGGACCTTATCAGCCCCAGCATTTT.

About this clonotype itself: In this CDR3 the conserved last residue, phenylalanine or tryptophan, is missing, so a read error is likely. The chain joins TRBV5-1 to TRBJ2-1; tentative D call: TRBD2 (6 bases). Germline loops: CDR1 SGHRS, CDR2 YFSETQ. CDR3 length: 15 amino acids. The CDR3 DNA follows: TGCGCCAGCAGCACGGGAGTAGGCTCCTATAATGAGCAGTTCTTA. Its translation: CASSTGVGSYNEQFL.

In its sample, this clonotype ranks as medium-sized. This could be a read error, since a much larger clone is one nucleotide away. This rearrangement joins TRBV12-3 or TRBV12-4 to TRBJ2-3, with no clear D. This CDR3 contains 12 residues. The CDR3 loop reads CAGSLATDTQYF. CDR3 bases: TGTGCCGGCAGTTTGGCCACAGATACGCAGTATTTT.

Notes on this clonotype: Since the CDR3 does not end with the conserved phenylalanine or tryptophan, this likely comes from a read error. The rearrangement uses TRBV12-3 or TRBV12-4 and TRBJ2-2, with D hard to call. Trimming stripped 7 bases from V and 7 bases from J, with 13 bases between. The CDR3 spans 13 residues. CDR3 DNA: TGTGCCAGCAAGACCGAACTGATCGGGGAGCTGTTTTCT. This translates into CASKTELIGELFS.

On this clonotype itself: A much larger clone is a single base away; this may be a read error. The chain joins TRBV2 to TRBJ2-3; tentative D call: TRBD1 (6 bases). This CDR3 has 14 amino acids. Germline V gene sequence: CDR1 SNHLY, CDR2 FYNNEI. The CDR3 DNA reads as TGTGCCAGCAGCTCGGACAGAAGCACAGATATGCAGTATTTT. This gives the protein CASSSDRSTDMQYF.

As for this clonotype: A read error may produce the germline difference seen at one junction end. This rearrangement joins TRBV4-2 to TRBJ1-5, with D hard to call. CDR1 is LGHNA, CDR2 YNFKEQ, per germline. The CDR3 is made up of 19 amino acids. CDR3 protein: CASCQDPGGNVVSNQPQHF. In nucleotides, the CDR3 is TGTGCCAGCTGCCAAGATCCGGGAGGGAATGTGGTTAGCAATCAGCCCCAGCATTTT.

With respect to this clonotype: At one of its ends the junction is not consistent with the germline gene, which may arise from a read error. This chain connects TRBV11-2 to TRBJ2-1; 7 bases are a match to TRBD2. The germline CDR1 and CDR2 sequences are SGHAT and FQNNGV. CDR3 length equals 17 residues. For the CDR3, the DNA is TGTGTCAGCAGCTTAGTCCCCGCTAGCGGCTCCTACAATGAGCAGCTCTTC. Amino acids: CVSSLVPASGSYNEQLF.

The chain uses TRBV5-4 and TRBJ2-2; unclear D gene. The CDR3 runs 13 residues. Germline CDR1 and CDR2: SGHNT and YYREEE (reference sequence). V was clipped by 5 bases and J by 6 bases, with 11 bases between them. The CDR3 here is CASSQDRPGELFF. CDR3 nucleotide sequence: TGTGCCAGCAGTCAGGACCGCCCCGGGGAGCTGTTTTTT.

The rearrangement uses TRBV7-2 and TRBJ2-1; 10 bases line up with TRBD1. Trimming removed 2 bases from V and 6 bases from J; junction bases left unmatched: 4. This CDR3 has 15 residues. Germline V gives CDR1 SGHTA, CDR2 FQGNSA. The CDR3 here is CASSLRWDRGNEQFF. In nucleotides, the CDR3 is TGTGCCAGCAGCTTACGGTGGGACAGGGGCAATGAGCAGTTCTTC.

As concerns this clonotype: The junction departs from the called germline gene at one end, perhaps through a read error. The V and J genes are TRBV29-1 and TRBJ2-3; TRBD1 aligns across 10 bases. The CDR3 loop spans 15 amino acids. Germline V CDR1 and CDR2: SQVTM, ANQGSEA. This CDR3 reads CSIGGTGEGTDTQNF. The CDR3 nucleotides read TGCAGCATTGGTGGGACAGGGGAAGGCACAGATACGCAGAATTTT.

Notes on this clonotype: A read error is likely, as this CDR3 ends without the conserved phenylalanine or tryptophan. CDR3 sequence reads: CSARTHGGWEAFS. The CDR3 region has the DNA TGCAGTGCTAGAACCCACGGAGGATGGGAGGCTTTCTCT. The gene calls are TRBV20-1 and TRBJ1-1; D gene unclear. This CDR3 is built from 13 residues. Germline V lookup: CDR1 DFQATT, CDR2 SNEGSKA (reference sequence). V shed 2 bases and J shed 11 bases, with 18 bases lying between them.

J is TRBJ2-4 and V is TRBV20-1; 11 bases match TRBD2. The ends lost 5 bases at V and 0 bases at J; junction bases unmatched: 9. The CDR3 runs to 17 residues. From germline, CDR1 is DFQATT and CDR2 SNEGSKA (reference sequence). CDR3 in amino acids: CSAQGLAVLLAKNIQYF. CDR3 coding DNA: TGCAGTGCTCAGGGACTAGCGGTCCTTCTAGCCAAAAACATTCAGTACTTC.

The gene calls are TRBV12-3 or TRBV12-4 and TRBJ2-1; D possibly corresponds to TRBD2 (7 bases). Trimming took off 8 bases at V and 7 bases at J, with 21 bases between the two ends. CDR3 length: 15 amino acids. This CDR3 reads CASVILGGPENEQFF. The CDR3 region has the DNA TGTGCCAGCGTTATCCTGGGGGGGCCGGAAAATGAGCAGTTCTTC.

About this clonotype: A read error may be the cause here, since a much bigger clone is one base away. This chain joins TRBV9 and TRBJ2-3; tentative D call: TRBD1 (6 bases). The CDR3 loop spans 15 amino acids. V was shortened by 1 base and J by 6 bases, with 15 bases between the two germline ends. Germline assignment: CDR1 SGDLS and CDR2 YYNGEE. CDR3 nucleotides: TGTGCCAGCAGCGTATGGACAGACCCTTGGGATACGCAGTATTTT. Its translation: CASSVWTDPWDTQYF. Full variable domain (missing parts from reference TRBV9 and TRBJ2-3): DSGVTQTPKHLITATGQRVTLRCSPRSGDLSVYWYQQSLDQGLQFLIQYYNGEERAKGNILERFSAQQFPDLHSELNLSSLELGDSALYFCASSVWTDPWDTQYFGPGTRLTVL.